Sequencing of this TCR beta chain was carried out in a study of T-cell reconstitution after alpha-beta-depleted transplantation in children. General study points: When one year had passed after transplant, most T-cell counts and diversity came from newly produced T cells.

Preparation of the TCRbeta library involved a method that used unique molecular identifiers. TCRdb itself ran the PCR reads through MiXCR, one entry per CDR3 protein. The repertoire holds approximately 150,000 distinct CDR3 sequences, with about 8.8% as singletons. This clonotype was recorded at least ten times. Its target is not known. A read error may produce the germline difference seen at one junction end. Germline values: CDR1 LNHNV, CDR2 YYDKDF (reference sequence). The CDR3 is 15 amino acids. The rearrangement links TRBV15 to TRBJ2-5; 9 bases align to TRBD1. The sample consisted of PBMCs, mostly from graft donor cells, taken 180 days after TCRalphabeta/CD19-depleted stem cell transplant. This TCR derives from a female patient between 2 and 15 years old who had a stem cell transplant for congenital amegakaryocytic thrombocytopenia, so the T cells may come from the graft donor. Here the CDR3 DNA reads TGTGCCACCAGCCGAGAGCCGGACAGGGGAGAGACCCAGTACTTC. Translation: CATSREPDRGETQYF.